Below, one TCR beta chain is given with its context. Sampling times: baseline, cycle 4 day 1, cycle 7 day 1. Produced via immunoSEQ multiplex PCR; TCRdb's table is partial and in-frame only. This sample has tens of thousands of clones, with roughly 87% found just once. The sample belongs to a study of OX40 agonist ivuxolimab in advanced cancers. The overall study: With a range of roughly 20 to 90, age averaged roughly 60 years, and approximately 83% were male. Anti-PD-1, anti-PD-L1 or anti-CTLA-4 therapy given earlier was allowed, and 40% had some.

Germline values: CDR1 SGHRS, CDR2 YFSETQ. The CDR3 has 15 amino acids. Between the trimmed V and J ends, which lost 0 bases and 2 bases, there was a span of 11 bases. J is TRBJ2-5 and V is TRBV5-1; D is ambiguous. This clonotype was sampled from an adult with an advanced solid tumor such as melanoma, head and neck, liver or kidney cancer. The sequenced sample was CD4+ or CD8+ T cells sorted from blood, obtained in a trial of the OX40 agonist ivuxolimab. The CDR3 loop is CASSLGPEGQETQYF. DNA of the CDR3: TGCGCCAGCAGCTTGGGACCGGAAGGACAAGAGACCCAGTACTTC.